A selection of T cell receptor beta chains follows, all from one sample in a study of T cells in Graves' hyperthyroidism and ophthalmopathy. TCRdb analysed the multiplex PCR reads with MiXCR anew, one entry per CDR3 protein. The data show some 250,000 distinct CDR3 sequences, about 14% seen once. Source material: blood. These receptor sequences come from a woman aged 40 to 50 with Graves' hyperthyroidism that later progressed to Graves' ophthalmopathy. The CDR3 runs from the conserved cysteine through the conserved F or W. A D gene is named only where the DNA matches it firmly. Some rows mark clone size as missing; the rest say once, few, many or name a class of expanded clone.

TRBJ1-1,.,TRBV6-5,many,CASSYSGGNTEAFF,TGTGCCAGCAGCTACTCGGGGGGGAACACTGAAGCTTTCTTT
TRBJ1-5,.,TRBV3-1,many,CASSPKPLAGYRSNQPQHF,TGTGCCAGCAGCCCGAAACCCTTAGCCGGATATCGAAGCAATCAGCCCCAGCATTTT
TRBJ2-1,TRBD2,TRBV9,.,CASSEGTNNNEQFF,TGTGCCAGCAGCGAGGGGACTAACAACAATGAGCAGTTCTTC
TRBJ2-2,TRBD1,TRBV7-2,.,CASSYRTGINTGELFF,TGTGCCAGCAGCTACCGGACAGGGATTAACACCGGGGAGCTGTTTTTT
TRBJ2-5,.,TRBV7-2,many,CASSLVALGGISSQYF,TGTGCCAGCAGCTTAGTGGCTTTGGGCGGGATTTCCTCCCAGTACTTC
TRBJ1-2,.,TRBV6-1,.,CASRNRATDGYTF,TGTGCCAGCAGAAACAGGGCTACTGATGGCTACACCTTC
TRBJ2-3,.,TRBV6-6,.,CASSYSSGAPDTQYF,TGTGCCAGCAGTTACTCGTCGGGGGCCCCAGATACGCAGTATTTT
TRBJ2-5,.,TRBV28,many,CASSLYRVKETQYF,TGTGCCAGCAGTTTATACAGGGTGAAAGAGACCCAGTACTTC
TRBJ2-7,.,TRBV18,many,CASSPQLGEQYF,TGTGCCAGCTCACCACAATTGGGCGAGCAGTACTTC
TRBJ2-1,.,TRBV5-1,many,CASSLGTTSYNEQFF,TGCGCCAGCAGCTTGGGGACTACATCCTACAATGAGCAGTTCTTC
TRBJ2-7,.,TRBV6-1,many,CASRKGGGPYEQYF,TGTGCCAGCAGAAAAGGGGGGGGACCCTACGAGCAGTACTTC
TRBJ2-5,TRBD2,TRBV20-1,.,CSAIRTSGSGETQCF,TGCAGTGCTATAAGGACTAGCGGGAGTGGAGAGACCCAGTGCTTC
TRBJ2-5,.,TRBV29-1,many,CSVDVSGTETQYF,TGCAGCGTTGATGTCTCAGGGACAGAGACCCAGTACTTC
TRBJ1-1,.,TRBV29-1,many,CSVEVTEAFF,TGCAGCGTTGAAGTCACTGAAGCTTTCTTT
TRBJ2-7,TRBD2,TRBV7-9,many,CASSSTYRGSGRYEQYF,TGTGCCAGCAGCTCGACGTACCGTGGTAGCGGGAGATACGAGCAGTACTTC
TRBJ2-5,.,TRBV6-1,.,CASSRTRRYQETQYF,TGTGCCAGCAGCAGGACCCGGAGGTACCAAGAGACCCAGTACTTC
TRBJ1-2,.,TRBV2,many,CASSGQVYGYTF,TGTGCCAGCAGTGGACAGGTCTATGGCTACACCTTC
TRBJ2-3,.,TRBV20-1,many,CSARYTHSTDTQYF,TGCAGTGCCCGATACACTCACAGCACAGATACGCAGTATTTT
TRBJ2-3,.,TRBV20-1,few,CSATSFGTDTQYF,TGCAGTGCTACCTCCTTTGGCACAGATACGCAGTATTTT
TRBJ2-1,.,TRBV4-1,many,CASSPTSNEQFF,TGCGCCAGCAGCCCGACTAGTAATGAGCAGTTCTTC
TRBJ2-2,TRBD2,TRBV12-3/TRBV12-4,.,CASSLVLAGGHGELFF,TGTGCCAGCAGTTTAGTACTAGCGGGAGGTCACGGGGAGCTGTTTTTT
TRBJ2-5,.,TRBV28,few,CASSLPGGGPGETQYF,TGTGCCAGCAGTTTACCAGGAGGGGGTCCAGGGGAGACCCAGTACTTC
TRBJ2-1,.,TRBV7-2,many,CASSLGLGNRINEQFF,TGTGCCAGCAGCTTAGGACTAGGCAATAGAATAAATGAGCAGTTCTTC
TRBJ2-5,TRBD2,TRBV2,many,CASSEGLDGGAQYF,TGTGCCAGCAGTGAAGGGCTGGATGGGGGGGCCCAGTACTTC
TRBJ1-5,TRBD1,TRBV4-2,.,CASSQQRQGINQPQHF,TGTGCCAGCAGCCAACAAAGACAGGGCATCAATCAGCCCCAGCATTTT
TRBJ2-7,TRBD1,TRBV29-1,many,CSVDRGRSYEQYF,TGCAGCGTTGACAGGGGGCGCTCCTACGAGCAGTACTTC
TRBJ1-2,TRBD1,TRBV7-3,many,CASSFRTPGQGNGYTF,TGTGCCAGCAGCTTCAGGACCCCGGGACAGGGAAACGGCTACACCTTC
TRBJ2-2,TRBD1,TRBV29-1,many,CSATSRDRYTGELFF,TGCAGCGCCACGTCCCGGGACAGGTACACCGGGGAGCTGTTTTTT
TRBJ1-6,TRBD1,TRBV6-1,many,CASSQETGASHLHF,TGTGCCAGCAGTCAAGAGACAGGGGCTTCACACCTCCACTTT
TRBJ2-3,TRBD2,TRBV14,.,CASSQRLAAQYF,TGTGCCAGCAGCCAGCGTCTAGCGGCGCAGTATTTT
TRBJ1-1,.,TRBV19,many,CASSITSRANTEAFF,TGTGCCAGTAGTATCACTTCGCGGGCGAACACTGAAGCTTTCTTT
TRBJ1-5,TRBD1,TRBV27,few,CASSYTGGAGGPQHF,TGTGCCAGCAGTTATACAGGGGGCGCGGGAGGACCCCAGCATTTT
TRBJ1-6,.,TRBV11-1,.,CASSPEMHSPLHF,TGTGCCAGCAGCCCAGAGATGCATTCACCCCTCCACTTT
TRBJ2-1,TRBD2,TRBV2,once,CASSAASGSWDEQFF,TGTGCCAGCAGCGCTGCTAGCGGGAGTTGGGATGAGCAGTTCTTC
TRBJ2-5,TRBD2,TRBV7-9,.,CASSFVLAGVFETQYF,TGTGCCAGCAGCTTCGTTCTAGCGGGAGTCTTTGAGACCCAGTACTTC
TRBJ2-1,.,TRBV2,many,CASRFAVNEQFF,TGTGCCAGCCGCTTTGCTGTGAATGAGCAGTTCTTC
TRBJ1-1,.,TRBV3-1,many,CASSLGQMNTEAFF,TGTGCCAGCAGCTTAGGCCAGATGAACACTGAAGCTTTCTTT
TRBJ1-4,TRBD1,TRBV9,many,CASSPRQGYEKLFF,TGTGCCAGCAGCCCCCGACAGGGTTATGAAAAACTGTTTTTT